This T cell receptor beta chain was sequenced in a study of T cell responses to AZD1222 COVID-19 vaccine. V lost 1 base to trimming and J lost 2 bases, with 8 bases between them. Germline V gene lookup returns CDR1 SGHAT and CDR2 FQNNGV. This CDR3 spans 14 amino acids. Clones were read by immunoSEQ multiplex PCR, and TCRdb kept only the in-frame ones, dropping some. The sample yields around 90,000 clones, about 90% seen once. Findings and limits, study-wide: In the spike-specific TCR repertoire, nearly half reportedly target unmutated variant regions. Increases in Spike-specific TCR breadth and depth were seen after two AZD1222 doses. Mapped onto spike, vaccine-associated CD4 TCRs spanned it and were dominant at 160-218 and 743-854. The number of AZD1222 recipients seropositive at baseline was only 5 to 7.

About this clone itself: The target antigen is unknown.

This material consisted of peripheral blood, taken on day 0 of MenACWY control vaccination. The clonotype originates from an adult in good health. The V call is TRBV11-2, the J call TRBJ2-5; D call uncertain. CDR3 region: CASSLVYGQETQYF. The DNA of the CDR3 is TGTGCCAGCAGCTTAGTTTACGGTCAAGAGACCCAGTACTTC.